These T cell receptor beta chains were read from a single sample in a study of cytomegalovirus exposure and HLA in healthy donors. Data came from immunoSEQ multiplex PCR; TCRdb stores just in-frame clones and leaves some out. The sample lists 150,000 to 200,000 clones; 82% were seen once. The specimen sequenced was PBMCs. The source of these receptors is a woman aged 18-29 years in good health and CMV-seronegative. The CDR3 runs from the conserved cysteine through the conserved F or W. Fields, in order: V gene, clone size, CDR3 protein. Clone size is shown for a subset of rows, as once, few, many or a class of expanded clone.

TRBV6-5 | NA | CASSLTVNYGYTF
TRBV30 | NA | CAWTELSGSPLHF
TRBV15 | NA | CATGTDRANEQYF
TRBV7-8 | once | CASSGSANTEAFF
TRBV11-2 | NA | CASSTPGQGDTDTQYF
TRBV27 | NA | CASRRERQRDEQFF
TRBV5-1 | once | CASSTGQGGNTEAFF
TRBV28 | few | CASSFRDRANEKLFF
TRBV28 | NA | CASTLGADTEAFF
TRBV19 | few | CASSIGWLAGGCRVQYF
TRBV4-2 | NA | CASSLQAGGSTDTQYF
TRBV7-9 | NA | CASSSRGYEQYF
TRBV28 | NA | CASTSGPYEQYF
TRBV6-4 | NA | CASSQFGAGHMNTEAFF
TRBV27 | NA | CASSPTGNTEAFF
TRBV7-7 | NA | CASSPEREETQYF
TRBV27 | NA | CASSLFSGSSTDTQYF
TRBV19 | NA | CASSYTRGTLAKNIQYF
TRBV9 | few | CASSVMTGGHTRETQYF
TRBV5-1 | NA | CASSNSGSPYNEQFF
TRBV7-9 | NA | CASSLAGGKKNEQFF
TRBV2 | NA | CASSGSGVRNTIYF
TRBV15 | NA | CATSRGKIGAYNEQFF
TRBV5-1 | NA | CASSLVAGTPGEQFF
TRBV10-3 | NA | CASHPGDNEQFF
TRBV6-5 | NA | CASSYSMRGTDTQYF
TRBV29-1 | NA | CSVSQGSPSYEQYF
TRBV9 | few | CASSVAYRGLYNEQFF
TRBV7-2 | NA | CASSLGTGGSYEQYF
TRBV6-4 | NA | CASSDSGAVVNEQFF
TRBV5-4 | few | CASSLKVGETQYF
TRBV4-1 | NA | CASSQDPGFVSNTEAFF
TRBV4-2 | once | CASSQDFGAGGHTGELFF
TRBV5-4 | NA | CASTTRGISNEQFF
TRBV7-2 | NA | CASSPGGAQETQYF